The 17 T cell receptor beta chains reported below all come from one sample, sequenced in a study of cytotoxic CD8 clonotypes in ibrutinib-treated CLL. TCRdb's copy holds only in-frame clones and misses some; the assay was immunoSEQ multiplex PCR. This table holds about 76,000 clones, roughly 84% found once. Sample: PBMCs, taken before ibrutinib treatment. These receptors all come from a human donor with chronic lymphocytic leukemia.

V is TRBV5-8 and J is TRBJ1-2, with D perhaps matching TRBD1 (6 bases). Germline values: CDR1 SGHTS, CDR2 YDEGEE. The CDR3 consists of 14 residues. V was trimmed by 2 bases and J by 4 bases, leaving 12 bases between them. Here the CDR3 DNA reads TGTGCCAGCAGCTTCAGGGGAGAAACCTATGGCTACACCTTC. This codes for CASSFRGETYGYTF.

V is TRBV4-1 and J is TRBJ2-5; 10 positions match TRBD2. Losses at the gene ends were 1 base for V and 5 bases for J; bases not matched to a gene: 7. Germline lookup yields CDR1 MGHRA and CDR2 YSYEKL. The length of the CDR3 is 16 residues. As DNA, the CDR3 is TGCGCCAGCAGCCAAGGCGCTAGCGGGAGCCAGGAGACCCAGTACTTC. It specifies CASSQGASGSQETQYF.

This clone was seen a handful of times. The V gene is TRBV9, the J gene TRBJ1-1; D gene ambiguous. Trimming cost V 1 base and J 2 bases, with 9 bases left between them. Germline CDR1 reads SGDLS; CDR2 reads YYNGEE. The CDR3 is made up of 14 amino acids. In DNA form, the CDR3 reads TGTGCCAGCAGCGTAATGTCGGAAAACACTGAAGCTTTCTTT. Amino acid sequence: CASSVMSENTEAFF.

The CDR3 region is CASSFLGPYNEQFF. CDR3 DNA sequence: TGTGCCAGCAGTTTTTTAGGGCCCTACAATGAGCAGTTCTTC. The rearrangement links TRBV27 to TRBJ2-1, with D uncertain. Trimming cost V 3 bases and J 2 bases, with 8 bases left between them. The CDR3 runs 14 residues. Germline V gene lookup returns CDR1 MNHEY and CDR2 SMNVEV (reference sequence).

The chain joins TRBV28 to TRBJ2-3; either TRBD1 or TRBD2 may fit D (6 bases each). Germline V CDR1 and CDR2: MDHEN, SYDVKM. V was clipped by 6 bases and J by 0 bases, with 16 bases between them. The CDR3 is 16 residues long. This CDR3 is CASRGGIGYSTDTQYF. As DNA, the CDR3 is TGTGCCAGCAGGGGGGGCATAGGATACAGCACAGATACGCAGTATTTT.

This clone has more than one count but fewer than ten. The chain links TRBV4-1 to TRBJ1-1; D might be TRBD1 (6 bases). Germline V gene lookup returns CDR1 MGHRA and CDR2 YSYEKL. This CDR3 spans 15 amino acids. V dropped 2 bases and J dropped 4 bases, with 14 bases sitting between them. The CDR3 spells CASSQPTTGTTEAFF. The CDR3 DNA sequence: TGCGCCAGCAGCCAACCCACAACAGGGACCACTGAAGCTTTCTTT.

This clone came up once. The chain couples TRBV5-1 to TRBJ2-7; 8 nucleotides match TRBD1. This CDR3 contains 15 residues. Losses at the gene ends were 4 bases for V and 1 base for J; bases not matched to a gene: 7. Germline V gives CDR1 SGHRS, CDR2 YFSETQ. The CDR3 region is CASSPSTGGSYEQYF. The CDR3 DNA sequence: TGCGCCAGCAGCCCTAGCACAGGGGGTTCCTACGAGCAGTACTTC.

The chain joins TRBV30 to TRBJ1-2; D not certain. This CDR3 comprises 15 residues. With 4 bases removed from V and 2 bases from J, the gap between germline ends came to 17 bases. CDR1 GTSNPN and CDR2 SVGIG come from the germline V gene (reference sequence). CDR3 region: CAWIRALNFNYGYTF. CDR3 bases: TGTGCCTGGATTAGGGCCTTAAACTTCAACTATGGCTACACCTTC.

The chain carries TRBV5-1 and TRBJ2-1; a weak D match, TRBD2 (5 bases). Trimming pared 5 bases from V and 0 bases from J, leaving 9 bases between. In germline, CDR1 is SGHRS, CDR2 YFSETQ. This CDR3 contains 14 residues. As DNA, the CDR3 is TGCGCCAGCAGGGAGGAAAGCTCCTACAATGAGCAGTTCTTC. It yields the protein CASREESSYNEQFF.

This chain uses TRBV28 with TRBJ1-5; perhaps TRBD1 as D (6 bases). The CDR3 spans 16 residues. CDR1 MDHEN and CDR2 SYDVKM come from the germline V gene. V was cut by 3 bases and J by 4 bases, with 16 bases left in between. DNA for the CDR3: TGTGCCAGCAGTTTTTTGACAGGCCGCGAAAATCAGCCCCAGCATTTT. It translates to CASSFLTGRENQPQHF.

DNA for the CDR3: TGTGCCAGCAGCGTCGGACTAGCGGGAGCAACAGATACGCAGTATTTT. Its translation is CASSVGLAGATDTQYF. This chain connects TRBV9 to TRBJ2-3, with TRBD2 matching 13 bases. CDR1 and CDR2 (germline): SGDLS, YYNGEE. Trimming cost V 2 bases and J 3 bases; bases outside gene matches: 3. This CDR3 comprises 16 residues. Looking up the rest from reference TRBV9 and TRBJ2-3 gives the full variable domain: DSGVTQTPKHLITATGQRVTLRCSPRSGDLSVYWYQQSLDQGLQFLIQYYNGEERAKGNILERFSAQQFPDLHSELNLSSLELGDSALYFCASSVGLAGATDTQYFGPGTRLTVL.

This rearrangement joins TRBV10-3 to TRBJ1-2, with a possible D match to TRBD1 (5 bases). The V end lost 4 bases, the J end lost 6 bases, and 9 bases lay between the germline ends. The CDR3 consists of 12 residues. Germline V gives CDR1 ENHRY, CDR2 SYGVKD. CDR3 coding DNA: TGTGCCATCAGTGGTGTCAGGGATGGCTACACCTTC. It codes for CAISGVRDGYTF.

This clone was found a few times. This CDR3 reads CATSREFGRSTGELFF. Here the CDR3 DNA reads TGTGCCACCAGCAGAGAATTTGGGCGGAGCACCGGGGAGCTGTTTTTT. V and J are TRBV15 and TRBJ2-2; no definite D call. This CDR3 is built from 16 residues. Per germline, CDR1 LNHNV and CDR2 YYDKDF (reference sequence). Trimming cost V 0 bases and J 4 bases, with 12 bases left between them.

V gene TRBV5-6 combines with J gene TRBJ2-7; D gene unclear. V was pared by 4 bases and J by 6 bases, with 8 bases between. Per the germline V gene, CDR1 is SGHDT and CDR2 is YYEEEE. The CDR3 has 11 residues. The CDR3 nucleotides are TGTGCCAGCAGCCGAGTATTCGAGCAGTACTTC. Protein product: CASSRVFEQYF.

The rearrangement uses TRBV10-3 and TRBJ1-1; 7 nucleotides match TRBD1. CDR1 ENHRY and CDR2 SYGVKD come from the germline V gene. This CDR3 comprises 14 residues. The trim removed 5 bases at V and 1 base at J, leaving 4 bases unmatched. CDR3 loop: CAISKGQENTEAFF. CDR3 sequence (DNA): TGTGCCATCAGTAAAGGACAGGAGAACACTGAAGCTTTCTTT.

The chain has TRBV7-3 and TRBJ2-1; 15 positions agree with TRBD2. Germline V gives CDR1 SGHTA, CDR2 FQGTGA. Trimming cost V 0 bases and J 8 bases; bases outside gene matches: 5. This CDR3 spans 17 amino acids. The DNA of the CDR3 is TGTGCCAGCAGCTTAACGGTGGGACTAGCGGGAGGTGATGAGCAGTTCTTC. As protein: CASSLTVGLAGGDEQFF.

The genes are TRBV19 and TRBJ2-2; the D is unclear. The CDR3 length is 14 residues. The V and J ends lost 1 base and 7 bases respectively, with 10 bases between them. Germline V gene sequence: CDR1 LNHDA, CDR2 SQIVND (reference sequence). DNA for the CDR3: TGTGCCAGTAGTATAGTATTCCTGGGCGGGGAGCTGTTTTTT. Translation gives CASSIVFLGGELFF. Using reference TRBV19 and TRBJ2-2 for the parts outside the CDR3, the full variable domain is DGGITQSPKYLFRKEGQNVTLSCEQNLNHDAMYWYRQDPGQGLRLIYYSQIVNDFQKGDIAEGYSVSREKKESFPLTVTSAQKNPTAFYLCASSIVFLGGELFFGEGSRLTVL.